This T cell receptor (beta chain) was documented in a study of CD8+CD57+ T cells in acquired aplastic anemia. Study outcomes and limitations: The same twenty-nine CD8+ CDR3 sequences occurred in patients and in controls. Significant differences in CD8+ Simpson's diversity were not observed between patients and controls.

Genomic DNA, the template, was used for profiling of the TCR beta VDJ and CDR3. One entry per CDR3 protein, called by TCRdb with MiXCR from the reads. The sample lists a few hundred thousand distinct CDR3 sequences; roughly 45% were seen once. Ten or more counts support this clonotype. Antigen specificity is unknown. Only patients with CD8+CD57+ cell expansion on flow cytometry were chosen for sequencing. This clonotype originated in a human donor with aplastic anemia. The sequenced sample was sorted CD4+, CD8+, or CD8+CD57+ T cells (not recorded which) from PBMCs.

CDR3 in DNA: TGTGCCAGCTCGCCTGGGACCGAGGGTAATTCACCCCTCCACTTT. Its protein product is CASSPGTEGNSPLHF. The chain links TRBV18 to TRBJ1-6; tentatively, D is TRBD1 (5 bases). Germline CDR1 KGHSH, CDR2 LQKENI. The CDR3 has 15 residues. Trimming left V 6 bases short and J 6 bases short, with 15 bases between.